Listed here are 32 T cell receptor beta chains from one sample, sequenced in a study of T-cell memory formation after mild COVID-19 (dated by TCRdb to about 2021). The library was prepared using 5' RACE. The instrument given in TCRdb is Illumina NovaSeq 6000. The raw public data were reprocessed by TCRdb itself: fastp quality trimming at Q25, MiXCR clonotype calling, in-frame beta chains only. CDR3 protein sequences are deduplicated, and each keeps its most common genes and DNA. The sample data list about 190,000 distinct CDR3 sequences, and 20% to 25% of these were observed just once. Of the sample, 23% is held by the ten largest clones. The specimen was PBMCs or a T cell subset sorted from them (not recorded which). These receptors all stem from an adult woman who had mild COVID-19 (a few samples of this study predate the infection). The sample titles of this study are shuffled in the database, so cell type and time point are left out; the donor was told from shared clones.

V usage is TRBV27 and J usage is TRBJ2-2; no reliable D call. The germline gives CDR1 MNHEY, CDR2 SMNVEV (reference sequence). With 6 bases removed from V and 6 bases from J, the gap between germline ends came to 14 bases. This CDR3 comprises 14 residues. For the CDR3, the DNA is TGTGCCAGCAGACCCAACAATGAACCCGGGGAGCTGTTTTTT. It translates to CASRPNNEPGELFF.

J is TRBJ2-2 and V is TRBV4-1; the match to TRBD2 covers 15 bases. This CDR3 is 16 amino acids long. Germline lookup yields CDR1 MGHRA and CDR2 YSYEKL. J lost 4 bases, V lost 10 bases, and 7 bases had no gene match. The CDR3 DNA reads TGCGCCACCGGGACTAGCGGGGGGTTTCTCACCGGGGAGCTGTTTTTT. This sequence encodes CATGTSGGFLTGELFF.

The DNA for the CDR3 is TGTGCCAGCAGCCAAGAGGGGAGAGCGGTGCCGTCCTATAATTCACCCCTCCACTTT. This codes for CASSQEGRAVPSYNSPLHF. The V gene is TRBV14, the J gene TRBJ1-6; D remains ambiguous. This CDR3 has 19 amino acids. Germline V gene lookup returns CDR1 SGHDN and CDR2 FVKESK. Trimming took 0 bases from V and 1 from J, leaving 16 bases between them.

The J gene is TRBJ1-6, the V gene TRBV20-1; 7 nucleotides agree with TRBD1. From germline, CDR1 is DFQATT and CDR2 SNEGSKA (reference sequence). Trimming cost V 3 bases and J 9 bases; bases outside gene matches: 8. This CDR3 region has 14 residues. This CDR3 reads CSARYRGEGSPLHF. The CDR3, as DNA: TGCAGTGCTAGGTACAGGGGAGAGGGTTCACCCCTCCACTTT.

The J gene is TRBJ2-5, the V gene TRBV6-5; TRBD2 is a possible D gene (7 bases). From germline, CDR1 is MNHEY and CDR2 SVGAGI. Trimming removed 6 bases from V and 5 bases from J, with 16 bases in between. The CDR3 extends over 14 amino acids. The DNA of the CDR3 is TGTGCCAGCAGCCCCGGGGGGCGGGAGGAGACCCAGTACTTC. It encodes CASSPGGREETQYF.

This clonotype has a handful of counts. This sequence joins TRBV24-1 and TRBJ1-1, with TRBD1 as a possible D gene (5 bases). The CDR3 has 13 amino acids. The germline V and J ends were trimmed by 6 bases and 4 bases, with 11 bases remaining between them. Per the germline V gene, CDR1 is KGHDR and CDR2 is SFDVKD. The chain's CDR3 is CATSSGGSTEAFF. The CDR3 DNA follows: TGTGCCACCAGTTCCGGGGGTAGCACTGAAGCTTTCTTT.

V usage is TRBV12-3 or TRBV12-4 and J usage is TRBJ2-3; TRBD2 is a possible D gene (10 bases). The CDR3 runs to 19 residues. Trimming stripped 5 bases from V and 1 base from J, with 25 bases between. The CDR3 nucleotides read TGTGCCAGCAGTATCCGGGACAGGGCCGGGACTAGCGGCACAGATACGCAGTATTTT. Protein sequence: CASSIRDRAGTSGTDTQYF.

This clonotype was observed a handful of times. The chain carries TRBV27 and TRBJ1-1; possibly TRBD1 for D (6 bases). Trimming stripped 7 bases from V and 0 bases from J, with 9 bases between. The CDR3 is 13 amino acids. The germline V gene encodes CDR1 MNHEY and CDR2 SMNVEV (reference sequence). Here the CDR3 DNA reads TGTGCCAGCAAGGGGGGGATGAACACTGAAGCTTTCTTT. The encoded protein is CASKGGMNTEAFF.

This chain connects TRBV6-1 to TRBJ1-6; no clear D gene. The germline V gene encodes CDR1 MNHNS and CDR2 SASEGT. Trimming stripped 3 bases from V and 5 bases from J, with 11 bases between. The CDR3 extends over 15 amino acids. CDR3: CASSEFTADNSPLHF. The CDR3 coding sequence is TGTGCCAGCAGTGAGTTTACCGCCGATAATTCACCCCTCCACTTT.

This chain joins TRBV18 and TRBJ2-2, with D perhaps TRBD1 or TRBD2 (5 bases each). Germline CDR1 and CDR2: KGHSH and LQKENI. Trimming shortened V by 2 bases and J by 1 base, and 14 bases separated the two germline ends. The length of the CDR3 is 17 residues. The CDR3 here is CASSPYTGRMNTGELFF. The CDR3 DNA sequence: TGTGCCAGCTCACCATATACGGGACGGATGAACACCGGGGAGCTGTTTTTT. The variable domain in full, with the rest retrieved from reference TRBV18 and TRBJ2-2, is NAGVMQNPRHLVRRRGQEARLRCSPMKGHSHVYWYRQLPEEGLKFMVYLQKENIIDESGMPKERFSAEFPKEGPSILRIQQVVRGDSAAYFCASSPYTGRMNTGELFFGEGSRLTVL.

The count of this clonotype is one. This chain joins TRBV13 and TRBJ1-2, with D maybe TRBD1 (6 bases). With 4 bases removed from V and 8 bases from J, the gap between germline ends came to 26 bases. Germline-derived CDR1 and CDR2 are PRHDT and FYEKMQ (reference sequence). The CDR3 length is 17 residues. CDR3: CASSSPGTYGLMEGYTF. The CDR3 DNA reads TGTGCCAGCAGCTCGCCCGGGACATATGGCCTAATGGAGGGCTACACCTTC.

This rearrangement joins TRBV6-2 or TRBV6-3 to TRBJ2-1, with a weak D call TRBD2 (6 bases). Germline CDR1 MNHEY, CDR2 SVGEGT. The CDR3 contains 16 residues. V lost 5 bases and J lost 7, with 21 bases in between. The CDR3, as DNA: TGTGCCAGCAGTACATCTCCGGGACTCCTTGGGAATGAGCAGTTCTTC. It specifies CASSTSPGLLGNEQFF.

This clonotype turned up a few times. The chain links TRBV19 to TRBJ2-7, with TRBD1 identical over 7 bases. The CDR3 has 14 amino acids. The J segment lost 2 bases and the V segment lost 6 bases, leaving 7 bases of the junction unmatched. CDR1 is LNHDA, CDR2 SQIVND, per germline (reference sequence). This CDR3 reads CASSLKGTAYEQYF. The CDR3 bases are TGTGCCAGTAGCCTCAAGGGGACAGCCTACGAGCAGTACTTC.

The chain joins TRBV14 to TRBJ2-7; 7 bases agree with TRBD1. Germline V lookup: CDR1 SGHDN, CDR2 FVKESK. J was trimmed by 4 bases and V by 5 bases; bases with no gene match: 11. The length of the CDR3 is 15 residues. Written as DNA, the CDR3 is TGTGCCAGCAGCTCACAGACAGGGCATGTGTACGAGCAGTACTTC. Its translation is CASSSQTGHVYEQYF.

This clonotype showed up just a few times. The chain carries TRBV11-3 and TRBJ2-2, with TRBD2 matching over 13 bases. V gave up 5 bases and J gave up 4 bases; unmatched junction bases: 7. Germline V gene data show CDR1 as SGHNT and CDR2 as YENEEA. The CDR3 totals 17 residues. DNA of the CDR3: TGTGCCAGCAGCCCGGGACTAGCGGGAAAAGCCACCGGGGAGCTGTTTTTT. Protein product: CASSPGLAGKATGELFF.

V is TRBV5-1 and J is TRBJ2-5; the D call may be TRBD1 or TRBD2 (5 bases each). The V end was cut by 0 bases, the J end by 3 bases, with 9 bases between. Germline V CDR1 and CDR2: SGHRS, YFSETQ. The CDR3 totals 14 residues. CDR3 region: CASSLGGEEETQYF. The CDR3 DNA sequence: TGCGCCAGCAGCTTGGGAGGGGAAGAAGAGACCCAGTACTTC.

In its sample, this clonotype was seen a few times. The chain joins TRBV4-1 to TRBJ2-5; no firm D call. CDR1 MGHRA and CDR2 YSYEKL come from the germline V gene. Trimming cost V 6 bases and J 5 bases, with 4 bases left between them. This CDR3 comprises 10 residues. Here the CDR3 DNA reads TGCGCCAGCAGTGGCGAGACCCAGTACTTC. Protein product: CASSGETQYF.

A few counts support this clonotype. The rearrangement links TRBV4-2 to TRBJ2-7; 8 nucleotides agree with TRBD2. Germline-derived CDR1 and CDR2 are LGHNA and YNFKEQ. The CDR3 has 16 residues. Germline trimming cut 1 base from V and 4 bases from J; bases unmatched to any gene: 9. The CDR3 DNA reads TGTGCCAGCAGCCAAGGGGCTAGCGGGCTTTCTTACGAGCAGTACTTC. Residues: CASSQGASGLSYEQYF.

This clonotype has a count of ten or more. This chain uses TRBV7-8 with TRBJ2-1, with 7 positions matching TRBD2. The CDR3 spans 13 residues. V trimming: 0 bases; J trimming: 9 bases; junction bases outside the gene matches: 2. CDR1 is SGHVS and CDR2 is FQNEAQ in the germline V gene. The CDR3 sequence is CASSLAGRGEQFF. The CDR3 region has the DNA TGTGCCAGCAGCTTAGCAGGGAGGGGTGAGCAGTTCTTC.

The chain combines TRBV6-5 with TRBJ2-1; D remains unclear. V was shortened by 2 bases and J by 2 bases, with 16 bases between the two germline ends. CDR1 is MNHEY, CDR2 SVGAGI, per germline. The CDR3 runs 17 residues. CDR3 nucleotides: TGTGCCAGCAGTTACATTGGAGTTGGGCAGCCCTACAATGAGCAGTTCTTC. As protein: CASSYIGVGQPYNEQFF.

This chain links TRBV5-1 with TRBJ1-5; D is perhaps TRBD1 (6 bases). The CDR3 is 14 amino acids. The germline CDR1 and CDR2 sequences are SGHRS and YFSETQ. V gave up 0 bases and J gave up 3 bases, with 7 bases separating them. CDR3 in DNA: TGCGCCAGCAGCTTGGGACAGGACAATCAGCCCCAGCATTTT. Translation gives CASSLGQDNQPQHF.

This clonotype was counted between two and nine times. The gene calls are TRBV4-1 and TRBJ2-1; D is unclear. The germline V and J ends were trimmed by 0 bases and 8 bases, with 8 bases remaining between them. The CDR3 extends over 13 amino acids. CDR1 and CDR2 from the germline V gene are MGHRA and YSYEKL. The CDR3 here is CASSQEKVDEQFF. In DNA form, the CDR3 reads TGCGCCAGCAGCCAAGAAAAGGTCGATGAGCAGTTCTTC.

This clonotype was counted a few times. This chain connects TRBV9 to TRBJ1-6; TRBD1 agrees at 8 bases. CDR1 and CDR2 (germline): SGDLS, YYNGEE. With 4 bases clipped from V and 3 bases from J, the junction kept 3 bases outside the gene matches. CDR3 size: 15 residues. The CDR3 is CASSPTGDYNSPLHF. As DNA, the CDR3 is TGTGCCAGCAGCCCGACAGGGGACTATAATTCACCCCTCCACTTT. The variable domain in full, with the rest retrieved from reference TRBV9 and TRBJ1-6, is DSGVTQTPKHLITATGQRVTLRCSPRSGDLSVYWYQQSLDQGLQFLIQYYNGEERAKGNILERFSAQQFPDLHSELNLSSLELGDSALYFCASSPTGDYNSPLHFGNGTRLTVT.

The sample holds a few counts of this clonotype. The chain links TRBV20-1 to TRBJ1-1, with D perhaps TRBD1 (6 bases). This CDR3 contains 14 residues. Germline lookup yields CDR1 DFQATT and CDR2 SNEGSKA (reference sequence). The V gene lost 1 base and the J gene lost 7 bases, with 16 bases spanning the gap. The CDR3 DNA reads TGCAGTGCTAGAGCCCCACAGGGAGGTAGTGAAGCTTTCTTT. Translation: CSARAPQGGSEAFF.

V and J are TRBV14 and TRBJ2-3; no definite D call. Per the germline V gene, CDR1 is SGHDN and CDR2 is FVKESK. V dropped 4 bases and J dropped 2 bases, with 7 bases sitting between them. CDR3 length equals 13 residues. CDR3 sequence: CASSPINTDTQYF. CDR3 DNA sequence: TGTGCCAGCAGCCCCATCAACACAGATACGCAGTATTTT. Combining the CDR3 with reference TRBV14 and TRBJ2-3 gives the whole variable domain EAGVTQFPSHSVIEKGQTVTLRCDPISGHDNLYWYRRVMGKEIKFLLHFVKESKQDESGMPNNRFLAERTGGTYSTLKVQPAELEDSGVYFCASSPINTDTQYFGPGTRLTVL.

In this sample, this clonotype turned up a few times. This chain connects TRBV20-1 to TRBJ2-1; the match to TRBD2 covers 12 bases. This CDR3 is 17 amino acids long. Trimming took 3 bases from V and 5 from J; bases not matched to a gene: 11. CDR1 is DFQATT, CDR2 SNEGSKA, per germline (reference sequence). The CDR3 DNA reads as TGCAGTGCTAGGTCTCGGGCAGGACTAGCGGGACACAATGAGCAGTTCTTC. Residues: CSARSRAGLAGHNEQFF.

This clonotype has a handful of counts. V gene TRBV5-6 combines with J gene TRBJ2-7; the D call may be TRBD1 or TRBD2 (5 bases each). Trimming pared 4 bases from V and 5 bases from J, leaving 16 bases between. CDR3 length equals 14 residues. Germline V lookup: CDR1 SGHDT, CDR2 YYEEEE. CDR3 bases: TGTGCCAGCAGCCCGGGACCGCCGGGGCACGAGCAGTACTTC. It is translated as CASSPGPPGHEQYF.

This clonotype was counted a few times. The chain has TRBV29-1 and TRBJ2-7, with 9 positions matching TRBD2. Per the germline V gene, CDR1 is SQVTM and CDR2 is ANQGSEA. J lost 3 bases, V lost 1 base, and 7 bases had no gene match. The CDR3 is 15 residues long. The CDR3 nucleotides read TGCAGCGTTGAAGGGCATAGCGGGAGAGGCTACGAGCAGTACTTC. This sequence encodes CSVEGHSGRGYEQYF.

This clonotype was detected only a few times. The chain combines TRBV5-1 with TRBJ2-1; 9 nucleotides match TRBD1. Trimming cost V 0 bases and J 2 bases; bases outside gene matches: 3. Germline V CDR1 and CDR2: SGHRS, YFSETQ. This CDR3 contains 16 residues. The chain's CDR3 is CASSLARDRAYNEQFF. The CDR3 coding sequence is TGCGCCAGCAGCTTGGCCCGGGACAGGGCCTACAATGAGCAGTTCTTC.

This chain connects TRBV20-1 to TRBJ2-7, with TRBD1 as a possible D gene (6 bases). The germline gives CDR1 DFQATT, CDR2 SNEGSKA (reference sequence). V was clipped by 0 bases and J by 2 bases, with 11 bases between them. The CDR3 sequence is 14 residues long. For the CDR3, the DNA is TGCAGTGCTAGAGATCAAGCAGGGGCCTACGAGCAGTACTTC. This gives the protein CSARDQAGAYEQYF.

The rearrangement uses TRBV6-1 and TRBJ1-6; D is unclear. There are 15 residues in the CDR3. The germline V gene encodes CDR1 MNHNS and CDR2 SASEGT. Trimming stripped 6 bases from V and 7 bases from J, with 16 bases between. CDR3 in DNA: TGTGCCAGCAGACACGCAGAGGGCCTCAATTCACCCCTCCACTTT. Translating it yields CASRHAEGLNSPLHF.

The chain recombines TRBV5-1 with TRBJ2-3; a weak D match, TRBD1 (5 bases). Between the trimmed V and J ends, which lost 4 bases and 0 bases, there was a span of 15 bases. In germline, CDR1 is SGHRS, CDR2 YFSETQ. The CDR3 is 16 amino acids. The CDR3 spells CASSVGVGASTDTQYF. The CDR3 DNA reads as TGCGCCAGCAGCGTTGGAGTAGGGGCCAGCACAGATACGCAGTATTTT.